A selection of T cell receptor beta chains follows, all from one sample in a study of T-cell reconstitution after alpha-beta-depleted transplantation in children. TCRdb used MiXCR to reprocess the PCR reads, holding one entry per CDR3 protein. The data contain 450,000 to 550,000 distinct CDR3 sequences, 11% of them singletons. The sequenced sample was PBMCs, mostly from graft donor cells, obtained 180 days after TCRalphabeta/CD19-depleted stem cell transplant. These receptors came from a female patient between 2 and 15 years old who had a stem cell transplant for aplastic anemia, so the T cells may come from the graft donor. The CDR3 runs from the conserved cysteine through the conserved F or W. Each record gives: clone size, J gene, V gene, CDR3 length, D gene, CDR3 DNA, CDR3 protein. D genes are given only for firm matches. Clone size is not always given. Where it is, it says once, few, many or a class for expanded clones.

abundance: -
j_gene: TRBJ1-1
v_gene: TRBV28
len: 14
d_gene: TRBD1
CDR3nt: TGTGCCAGCAGTTCAGGGATCGACAGGGGAGAGGCTTTCTTT
CDR3aa: CASSSGIDRGEAFF

abundance: few
j_gene: TRBJ2-3
v_gene: TRBV4-3
len: 14
d_gene: -
CDR3nt: TGCGCCAGCAGCCGGGCGGGAACCGAAGATACGCAGTATTTT
CDR3aa: CASSRAGTEDTQYF

abundance: few
j_gene: TRBJ2-2
v_gene: TRBV7-3
len: 14
d_gene: -
CDR3nt: TGTGCCAGCAGCCGATATGGGGATTCCGGGGAGCTGTTTTTT
CDR3aa: CASSRYGDSGELFF

abundance: few
j_gene: TRBJ2-7
v_gene: TRBV20-1
len: 13
d_gene: -
CDR3nt: TGCAGTGCTTTGAGTGCGGTAATCTACGAGCAGTACTTC
CDR3aa: CSALSAVIYEQYF

abundance: few
j_gene: TRBJ2-7
v_gene: TRBV20-1
len: 14
d_gene: -
CDR3nt: TGCAGTGCTAGAGAACGGACAGCCGCCTACGAGCAGTACTTC
CDR3aa: CSARERTAAYEQYF

abundance: many
j_gene: TRBJ2-7
v_gene: TRBV29-1
len: 13
d_gene: -
CDR3nt: TGCAGCGTTACAGGGTATTTATCCTACGAGCAGTACTTC
CDR3aa: CSVTGYLSYEQYF

abundance: many
j_gene: TRBJ1-2
v_gene: TRBV12-3/TRBV12-4
len: 12
d_gene: -
CDR3nt: TGTGCCAGCAGTTTATCCCTTGGAGGCTACACCTTC
CDR3aa: CASSLSLGGYTF

abundance: few
j_gene: TRBJ2-3
v_gene: TRBV25-1
len: 13
d_gene: -
CDR3nt: TGTGCCAGCAGTAGAAACCCAGCGGATACGCAGTATTTT
CDR3aa: CASSRNPADTQYF

abundance: -
j_gene: TRBJ2-4
v_gene: TRBV7-2
len: 16
d_gene: TRBD2
CDR3nt: TGTGCCAGCAGCTCTCTAGCGGGAGTGACCAAAAACATTCAGTACTTC
CDR3aa: CASSSLAGVTKNIQYF

abundance: few
j_gene: TRBJ1-2
v_gene: TRBV20-1
len: 12
d_gene: -
CDR3nt: TGCAGTCCCTGGGGGGGAGGGGATGGCTACACCTTC
CDR3aa: CSPWGGGDGYTF

abundance: -
j_gene: TRBJ2-3
v_gene: TRBV2
len: 15
d_gene: TRBD2
CDR3nt: TGTGCCAGCCCCCAGCGGGACTCCTTCACAGATACGCAGTATTTT
CDR3aa: CASPQRDSFTDTQYF

abundance: -
j_gene: TRBJ2-3
v_gene: TRBV11-2
len: 18
d_gene: TRBD2
CDR3nt: TGTGCCAGCAGCCCCCTCGGACTAGCGGGAGTCCTCACAGATACGCAGTATTTT
CDR3aa: CASSPLGLAGVLTDTQYF

abundance: -
j_gene: TRBJ2-3
v_gene: TRBV12-5
len: 15
d_gene: -
CDR3nt: TGTGCTAGTGGTTTGGTACCCGGGGGCGGAGATACGCAGTATTTT
CDR3aa: CASGLVPGGGDTQYF

abundance: -
j_gene: TRBJ1-4
v_gene: TRBV18
len: 15
d_gene: TRBD1
CDR3nt: TGTGCCAGCTCACCAGGGACAGGGCGGGATGAAAAACTGTTTTTT
CDR3aa: CASSPGTGRDEKLFF

abundance: -
j_gene: TRBJ1-5
v_gene: TRBV7-2
len: 15
d_gene: -
CDR3nt: TGTGCCAGCAGCTTAGAGGGACATTCTAATCAGCCCCAGCATTTT
CDR3aa: CASSLEGHSNQPQHF

abundance: -
j_gene: TRBJ2-5
v_gene: TRBV28
len: 13
d_gene: -
CDR3nt: TGTGCCAGCAGTTTACCCCTCGTAGGGGGCCAGTACTTC
CDR3aa: CASSLPLVGGQYF

abundance: -
j_gene: TRBJ2-7
v_gene: TRBV2
len: 15
d_gene: -
CDR3nt: TGTGCCAGCAGGGGCGGAATTAACCACTTCTACGAGCAGTACTTC
CDR3aa: CASRGGINHFYEQYF